This TCR beta chain was captured by sequencing in a study of CD8+ T cells in alopecia areata (dated by TCRdb to 2016 to 2018). Regarding the research as a whole: The treated patients took part in an open-label pilot trial in which moderate-to-severe alopecia areata was treated with oral tofacitinib at 5 to 10 mg twice daily. RNA was obtained with the PAXgene miRNA kit for fixed scalp, the miRNeasy kit for PBMCs, and the RNeasy kit for mouse skin. Patients stayed on tofacitinib for 6 to 18 months and then had 6 months of follow-up off drug so that delayed response and recurrence could be assessed. The SALT score, which quantifies the percentage of affected scalp surface area, was used to measure disease severity in treated patients. Clonality in the scalp was compared among normal scalp (n=4), patchy alopecia areata scalp (n=8), and alopecia totalis/universalis scalp (n=8). Scalp tissue and sorted CD4+ and CD8+ peripheral blood T cells from patchy and totalis/universalis alopecia areata patients and from healthy controls were covered by human TCRbeta sequencing. TCRbeta CDR3 regions were amplified by immunoSEQ multiplex PCR using 35 Vbeta forward and 13 Jbeta reverse primers. Biopsies were taken from tofacitinib-treated patients at baseline and at 4 and 24 weeks of treatment, and a later scalp biopsy was taken in several of the tofacitinib-treated patients. In both human patients and the C3H/HeJ mouse model, the study applied high-throughput TCRbeta sequencing to look at T cell clonal expansion in alopecia areata. Points the paper makes about the study in general: Because the treated cohort was small and included a single nonresponder, larger studies are needed to assess links between baseline CD8+ expansion and response. Resident alphabeta T cells in normal human skin are also sequenced, complicating scalp TCR repertoire analysis, unlike mouse skin dominated by gammadelta T cells. Scalp clonality and the number of expanded CD8+ clones among the top 100 scalp clones were significantly decreased by tofacitinib. Shared TCR sequences between patients were less evident than in mice, which may be partly attributable to HLA diversity in the patient population. Higher clonality and more expanded CD8+ clones were observed in lesional scalp than in normal scalp, particularly in alopecia totalis/universalis, a finding suggestive of antigenic drive. Many expanded lesional clones persisted in scalp and blood during tofacitinib treatment, which may partly explain relapse after stopping treatment.

A word on this clone: There is no known antigen for this receptor. Base quality data are lacking; no much larger clone is found one base away.

According to the study, the label for this sample's time point signals: about 4 weeks on oral tofacitinib. According to the study, the label for this sample's treatment or condition signals: oral pan-JAK inhibitor, 5-10 mg twice daily. From alopecia areata patients, peripheral blood was collected along with lesional scalp punch biopsies. PBMCs were separated by density centrifugation and stained for CD3, CD4 and CD8, after which CD4+ and CD8+ T cells were sorted on a FACSAria. The V end gives up 7 bases and the J end 3 bases, leaving 2 bases in the junction not matched to a gene. Including the terminal cysteine and phenylalanine, the CDR3 comprises 14 residues. CDR3 DNA is the only sequence kept; it has 42 bases, read in frame from the first base. CDR1 and CDR2 were assigned from the germline V gene as SGHRS and YFSETQ. Library method: the immunoSEQ multiplex PCR assay. To provide template for TCR sequencing, every sample had RNA extracted and reverse transcribed into cDNA. First-strand cDNA was synthesized with SuperScript III using a 2:1 mix of oligo-dT and random hexamers. A synthetic immune receptor repertoire was used to assess amplification bias, and residual bias was removed computationally. Concerning the study's data processing: Raw reads were preprocessed for error removal, and CDR3 was defined according to IMGT conventions as running from the conserved cysteine to phenylalanine. Clonality was calculated as 1 minus Shannon entropy normalized by log2 of the number of productive unique TCRs. Whether scalp clones were CD4 or CD8 was inferred by matching scalp TCRbeta sequences against CD4 and CD8 repertoires sorted from blood. TCRdb limited this immuneACCESS table to in-frame rearrangements with V and J called. A share of clones is missing; checked studies link under half to unresolved V genes, and the rest is unexplained. D and trimming were read from the DNA, whereas the V and J calls and clone size are those reported in that table. The sample records 130,000 or so clones, roughly 55% of which are singletons. 5.7% of the sample is in the top ten clones.

Sequencing was performed on CD4+ T cells sorted from blood, taken at week 4, from a patient treated with tofacitinib. The TCR comes from a human donor with alopecia areata. The chain was built from TRBV5-1 and TRBJ2-1, with 12 middle bases fitting TRBD2. In nucleotide form, the sequence is TGCGCCAGCGTACTAGCGGGGGGCTACAATGAGCAGTTCTTC. Its translation is CASVLAGGYNEQFF.